Listed below are T cell receptor beta chains from one sample, sequenced in a study of blood T cells in healthy people across ages. TCRdb processed the 5' RACE reads anew with MiXCR; each CDR3 protein has one entry. The data show 750,000 to 950,000 distinct CDR3 sequences, 25% to 35% seen once. These data also formed part of another study, on T cells of mothers and their children.

Input material: blood. The receptors come from a woman aged 40 to 50 in good health. CDR3s include the opening cysteine and the closing phenylalanine or tryptophan. The D gene is left open where the match is weak. Expanded clones are given a class, and other clones once, few, many or no size at all.

j_call: TRBJ1-5
v_call: TRBV20-1
d_call: .
clone_size: .
cdr3_nt: TGCAGTGCTAGAGCGCGGCAGGGCGTCCAGCCCCAGCATTTT
cdr3_aa: CSARARQGVQPQHF

j_call: TRBJ1-1
v_call: TRBV29-1
d_call: .
clone_size: few
cdr3_nt: TGCAGCGCCATAAGGCTAGGGGAAGCTTTCTTT
cdr3_aa: CSAIRLGEAFF

j_call: TRBJ2-1
v_call: TRBV12-3/TRBV12-4
d_call: .
clone_size: many
cdr3_nt: TGTGCCAGCAGTTTTCCCGGACCTGGGGACAATGAGCAGTTCTTC
cdr3_aa: CASSFPGPGDNEQFF

j_call: TRBJ2-7
v_call: TRBV5-1
d_call: TRBD2
clone_size: .
cdr3_nt: TGCGCCAGCAGCTTGACTTCGACTAGCGCACCCTACGAGCAGTACTTC
cdr3_aa: CASSLTSTSAPYEQYF

j_call: TRBJ2-1
v_call: TRBV28
d_call: .
clone_size: once
cdr3_nt: TGTGCCAGCGGAATATACGAGCAGTTCTTC
cdr3_aa: CASGIYEQFF

j_call: TRBJ2-3
v_call: TRBV5-1
d_call: TRBD2
clone_size: .
cdr3_nt: TGCGCCAGCAGTACGGCGGGGGGGCCAGGAGATACGCAGTATTTT
cdr3_aa: CASSTAGGPGDTQYF

j_call: TRBJ1-5
v_call: TRBV29-1
d_call: .
clone_size: few
cdr3_nt: TGCAGCGTTCCCTCAAGGGCCGGGGGGGAGCATTTT
cdr3_aa: CSVPSRAGGEHF

j_call: TRBJ2-5
v_call: TRBV5-1
d_call: TRBD2
clone_size: .
cdr3_nt: TGCGTCAGCAGCCAAGGACTAGCGGGGGCAGAGACCCAGTACTTC
cdr3_aa: CVSSQGLAGAETQYF

j_call: TRBJ2-3
v_call: TRBV14
d_call: TRBD1
clone_size: .
cdr3_nt: TGTGCCAGCAGCCAAGCTCTGACAGGGGGCGAGTTCCATACGCAGTATTTT
cdr3_aa: CASSQALTGGEFHTQYF

j_call: TRBJ1-4
v_call: TRBV5-6
d_call: .
clone_size: .
cdr3_nt: TGTGCCAGCAGCTTGGGACAGGAAAAACGGTTTTTT
cdr3_aa: CASSLGQEKRFF

j_call: TRBJ2-5
v_call: TRBV5-1
d_call: TRBD2
clone_size: .
cdr3_nt: TGCGCCAGCAGCTTCGAACCCGTAGCGGGGGGCCAAGAGACCCAGTACTTC
cdr3_aa: CASSFEPVAGGQETQYF

j_call: TRBJ1-5
v_call: TRBV7-2
d_call: .
clone_size: many
cdr3_nt: TGTGCCAGCAGCCCCGGCGGGGCGGGACAGCCCCAGCATTTT
cdr3_aa: CASSPGGAGQPQHF

j_call: TRBJ1-2
v_call: TRBV7-9
d_call: .
clone_size: few
cdr3_nt: TGTGCCAGCAGCCTAAATGGGGCAGATGGCTACACCTTC
cdr3_aa: CASSLNGADGYTF

j_call: TRBJ2-1
v_call: TRBV7-9
d_call: .
clone_size: few
cdr3_nt: TGTGCCAGCAGTTTATATGCAGGGGCCACATTAGTGTATGAGCAGTTCTTC
cdr3_aa: CASSLYAGATLVYEQFF

j_call: TRBJ2-1
v_call: TRBV12-3/TRBV12-4
d_call: .
clone_size: .
cdr3_nt: TGTGCCAGCAGTCCGCGAGGATTGGTGCAGTTCTTC
cdr3_aa: CASSPRGLVQFF

j_call: TRBJ2-7
v_call: TRBV7-8
d_call: .
clone_size: many
cdr3_nt: TGTGCCAGCAGCTTAGAAGGGCAGGGATTCCACGAGCAGTACTTC
cdr3_aa: CASSLEGQGFHEQYF

j_call: TRBJ2-5
v_call: TRBV5-8
d_call: TRBD2
clone_size: few
cdr3_nt: TGTGCCAGCAGTGCGGCAATTAGCGGGGTGCTACAAGAGACCCAGTACTTC
cdr3_aa: CASSAAISGVLQETQYF

j_call: TRBJ2-7
v_call: TRBV12-3/TRBV12-4
d_call: .
clone_size: few
cdr3_nt: TGTGCCAGCAGTTTAAGTCCAGGGCCCCACGAGCAGTACTTC
cdr3_aa: CASSLSPGPHEQYF

j_call: TRBJ2-7
v_call: TRBV12-3/TRBV12-4
d_call: .
clone_size: many
cdr3_nt: TGTGCCAGCAGTTTAAAGGGTAACTACGAGCAGTACTTC
cdr3_aa: CASSLKGNYEQYF

j_call: TRBJ1-1
v_call: TRBV18
d_call: .
clone_size: .
cdr3_nt: TGTGCCAGCTCACCTCCGGGAAGGGTTAACACTGAAGCTTTCTTT
cdr3_aa: CASSPPGRVNTEAFF

j_call: TRBJ2-7
v_call: TRBV7-2
d_call: TRBD1
clone_size: .
cdr3_nt: TGTGCCAGCAGCGCCGCGTCCGGGACAGTTATATCCTACGAGCAGTACTTC
cdr3_aa: CASSAASGTVISYEQYF

j_call: TRBJ2-1
v_call: TRBV7-9
d_call: TRBD1
clone_size: few
cdr3_nt: TGTGCCAGCCAGGACAGGGCGGCTCTTGAGCAGTTCTTC
cdr3_aa: CASQDRAALEQFF

j_call: TRBJ1-2
v_call: TRBV6-5
d_call: .
clone_size: .
cdr3_nt: TGTGCCAGCAGTTTAACAGGGTCCTCCCCTCCCTACACCTTC
cdr3_aa: CASSLTGSSPPYTF

j_call: TRBJ1-2
v_call: TRBV7-3
d_call: TRBD1
clone_size: .
cdr3_nt: TGTACCAGCAGCCTCACAGGGACAGGGGTTAACTATGGCTACACCTTC
cdr3_aa: CTSSLTGTGVNYGYTF

j_call: TRBJ1-5
v_call: TRBV20-1
d_call: .
clone_size: few
cdr3_nt: TGCAGTGCTAGAGATCCTTTAGGGGCAGGGAGCAATCAGCCCCAGCATTTT
cdr3_aa: CSARDPLGAGSNQPQHF

j_call: TRBJ2-5
v_call: TRBV5-1
d_call: TRBD1
clone_size: .
cdr3_nt: TGCGCCGGCAGCACCGGACAGGGTGGGGAGACCCAGTACTTC
cdr3_aa: CAGSTGQGGETQYF

j_call: TRBJ1-1
v_call: TRBV3-1
d_call: .
clone_size: .
cdr3_nt: TGTGCCAGCAGCCCGCCAGGGGCCGGGAACACTGAAGCTTTCTTT
cdr3_aa: CASSPPGAGNTEAFF

j_call: TRBJ1-1
v_call: TRBV28
d_call: .
clone_size: .
cdr3_nt: TGTGCCAGCAGGGAACTGGGAGCCTCGCTCGGTGAAGCTTTCTTT
cdr3_aa: CASRELGASLGEAFF

j_call: TRBJ2-7
v_call: TRBV7-8
d_call: TRBD1
clone_size: .
cdr3_nt: TGTGCCAGCAGCTTAGCCTCAGGGGGCTTTGATGGCGAGCAGTACTTC
cdr3_aa: CASSLASGGFDGEQYF

j_call: TRBJ2-6
v_call: TRBV25-1
d_call: .
clone_size: few
cdr3_nt: TGTGCCAGCAGTAAGCCAGCTGGGGCCAACGTCCTGACTTTC
cdr3_aa: CASSKPAGANVLTF

j_call: TRBJ2-7
v_call: TRBV5-1
d_call: .
clone_size: .
cdr3_nt: TGCGCCAGCAGCTTGGGGTCCGGGAACCAGGGGTGCTACGAGCAGTACTTC
cdr3_aa: CASSLGSGNQGCYEQYF